The rows below give T cell receptor beta chains drawn from one sample of a study of blood T cell repertoires in COVID-19. Repertoires were generated with immunoSEQ multiplex PCR, while TCRdb's copy carries only in-frame clones and drops some. The table records over 50,000 clones, around 84% of them present only once. Sequenced sample: peripheral blood. These receptors all come from a man aged 45-65 years with acute or convalescent COVID-19. CDR3s include the opening cysteine and the closing phenylalanine or tryptophan.

v_call	j_call	cdr3_aa
TRBV19	TRBJ2-1	CASSIPAGPHNEQFF
TRBV24-1	TRBJ2-3	CATSGGRGGSTDTQYF
TRBV2	TRBJ1-1	CASSTGTEAFF
TRBV3-1/TRBV3-2	TRBJ2-1	CASSQDGSAGVPYNEQFF
TRBV19	TRBJ1-5	CASSIGGQGPQPQHF
TRBV24-1	TRBJ2-1	CATSDGAAWGEQFF
TRBV5-1	TRBJ2-5	CASSWGTSGIQETQYF
TRBV12-3/TRBV12-4	TRBJ2-3	CASSFERDTQYF
TRBV27	TRBJ1-1	CASSPLLGDRVAFF
TRBV5-6	TRBJ1-5	CASSFRTGYGWNQPQHF
TRBV27	TRBJ1-2	CASSYGGQGYGYTF
TRBV5-1	TRBJ2-3	CASTEDRVHTDTQYF
TRBV28	TRBJ1-1	CASSSGGTGSAEAFF
TRBV7-9	TRBJ2-7	CASSLGGGPPYEQYF
TRBV18	TRBJ2-1	CASSGGQDNEQFF
TRBV6-5	TRBJ2-2	CASSYIGGGTGELFF
TRBV11-2	TRBJ1-4	CASSFLNEKLFF
TRBV10-2	TRBJ2-7	CASRGTGEYEQYF
TRBV7-8	TRBJ2-3	CASSLPLRLAGNTDTQYF
TRBV6-1	TRBJ2-6	CASSDPGLGFSGANVLTF
TRBV2	TRBJ2-5	CARGAGGNGETQYF
TRBV27	TRBJ2-3	CASSSRAQRGPTDTQYF
TRBV2	TRBJ2-1	CASSGGTSDPYNEQFF
TRBV12-3/TRBV12-4	TRBJ2-1	CASSFSRHEQFF
TRBV6-6	TRBJ1-1	CASSFDRNTEAFF
TRBV11-3	TRBJ1-6	CASSNTGTGNSPLHF
TRBV6-2/TRBV6-3	TRBJ2-7	CASSYLGGSLDYEQYF
TRBV7-8	TRBJ1-1	CASRGRTGRLNTEAFF
TRBV6-5	TRBJ1-2	CASMVGQLNYGYTF
TRBV5-6	TRBJ1-4	CASTTTGEWEKLFF
TRBV28	TRBJ2-3	CASSLNGLTTDTQYF
TRBV10-1	TRBJ1-2	CASRIGTSYGYTF
TRBV5-1	TRBJ1-1	CASSLDRGINTEAFF
TRBV4-2	TRBJ1-4	CASSQEGLKRGEKLFF
TRBV21-1	TRBJ1-1	CASSADIDTEAFF
TRBV11-2	TRBJ2-3	CASSLRAAQDTQYF
TRBV15	TRBJ1-5	CATSREGQDYNQPQHF
TRBV7-2	TRBJ1-6	CASSRSWDSASPLHF
TRBV29-1	TRBJ1-2	CSVEEGGNYGYTF
TRBV29-1	TRBJ1-2	CSVEVPGQGYGYTF
TRBV15	TRBJ1-1	CATSPGGRATEAFF
TRBV12-3/TRBV12-4	TRBJ1-2	CASSLGSYGYTF
TRBV18	TRBJ1-4	CASSPSTGPGEKLFF
TRBV19	TRBJ2-1	CASSSGRLAGGNEQFF
TRBV5-6	TRBJ2-2	CASSRGTGRAGELFF
TRBV6-5	TRBJ2-3	CASKTSGEDTQYF
TRBV5-8	TRBJ2-3	CASSLDRATQYF
TRBV12-5	TRBJ2-1	CASGPLFTGSSYNEQFF
TRBV6-1	TRBJ2-1	CASSETRGGESYNEQFF